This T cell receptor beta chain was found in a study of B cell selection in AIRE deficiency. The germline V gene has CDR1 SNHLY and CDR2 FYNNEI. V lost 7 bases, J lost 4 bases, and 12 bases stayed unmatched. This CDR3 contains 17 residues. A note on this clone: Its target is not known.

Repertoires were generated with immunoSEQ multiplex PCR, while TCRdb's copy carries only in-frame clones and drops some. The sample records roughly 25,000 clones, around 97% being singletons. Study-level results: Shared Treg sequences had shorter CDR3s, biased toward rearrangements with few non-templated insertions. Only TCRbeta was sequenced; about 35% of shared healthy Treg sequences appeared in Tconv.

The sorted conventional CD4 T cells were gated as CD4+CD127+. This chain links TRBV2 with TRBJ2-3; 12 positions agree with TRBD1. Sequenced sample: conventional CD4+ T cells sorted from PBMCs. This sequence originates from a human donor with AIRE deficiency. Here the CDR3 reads CASTPLGQGAGPDTQYF. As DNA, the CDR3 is TGTGCCAGCACCCCCTTGGGACAGGGGGCTGGGCCAGATACGCAGTATTTT. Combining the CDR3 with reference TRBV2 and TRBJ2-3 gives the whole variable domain EPEVTQTPSHQVTQMGQEVILRCVPISNHLYFYWYRQILGQKVEFLVSFYNNEISEKSEIFDDQFSVERPDGSNFTLKIRSTKLEDSAMYFCASTPLGQGAGPDTQYFGPGTRLTVL.